The subject of this entry is one TCR beta chain. Its cognate antigen is unknown. Reverse transcription of roughly 0.5 to 1 ug RNA was carried out with random hexamers. It was immunoSEQ multiplex PCR that amplified TCR beta CDR3 across 54 Vbeta and 13 Jbeta. Via MiXCR, TCRdb re-called the immunoSEQ multiplex PCR reads, giving one row per CDR3 protein. The sample has around 170,000 distinct CDR3 sequences; 90% to 97% are singletons. This sample was taken from a study of CD8 T cells in Susac syndrome. At the level of the study: About 6 sequenced Susac syndrome patients had clinically active disease, while eight or nine were in remission. Findings and caveats of the study: As acknowledged by the study, its TCR sequencing and HLA analysis included a relatively small number of individuals. Repertoires of Susac syndrome CD4+ T cells lacked clonal expansion.

With V trimmed by 7 bases and J by 0 bases, 9 bases remained unmatched. The CDR3 is 15 amino acids. Germline-derived CDR1 and CDR2 are SQVTM and ANQGSEA. The sequencing sample was made of CD4+ T cells from PBMCs. The sequence was collected from a human donor with Susac syndrome. The gene calls are TRBV29-1 and TRBJ2-7, with 10 nucleotides matching TRBD1. The CDR3 DNA sequence: TGCAGCGCTAGGACAGGGGGTGGAAGCTCCTACGAGCAGTACTTC. Protein product: CSARTGGGSSYEQYF.